This passage covers 7 T cell receptor beta chains from one sample sequenced in a study of cytomegalovirus exposure and HLA in healthy donors. The data were produced by immunoSEQ multiplex PCR, yet TCRdb's version contains in-frame clones alone and is incomplete. This table has a few hundred thousand clones, about nine tenths appearing once. Sequencing used PBMCs. The receptor set was obtained from a woman between 18 and 29 years old in good health and CMV-seronegative.

The rearrangement joins TRBV28 to TRBJ2-7, with unresolved D. The CDR3 spans 15 residues. CDR1 MDHEN and CDR2 SYDVKM come from the germline V gene. Deletions cut 7 bases from V and 2 bases from J, with 18 bases between. The CDR3 nucleotides are TGTGCCAGCACCCCGTCAGGCCTTGCCCCCTACGAGCAGTACTTC. It specifies CASTPSGLAPYEQYF. Full variable domain (outside the CDR3, taken from reference TRBV28 and TRBJ2-7): DVKVTQSSRYLVKRTGEKVFLECVQDMDHENMFWYRQDPGLGLRLIYFSYDVKMKEKGDIPEGYSVSREKKERFSLILESASTNQTSMYLCASTPSGLAPYEQYFGPGTRLTVT.

The rearrangement links TRBV7-9 to TRBJ1-1; 7 nucleotides match TRBD1. Trimming removed 7 bases from V and 3 bases from J; junction bases left unmatched: 11. The CDR3 runs to 15 residues. CDR1 SEHNR and CDR2 FQNEAQ come from the germline V gene (reference sequence). DNA for the CDR3: TGTGCCAGCATAAGGTTACAGGGGACTCACACTGAAGCTTTCTTT. Amino acid sequence: CASIRLQGTHTEAFF.

The chain carries TRBV29-1 and TRBJ2-1, with 8 bases identical to TRBD2. CDR3 size: 15 residues. Trimming took 0 bases from V and 4 from J; bases not matched to a gene: 5. Germline CDR1 is SQVTM and CDR2 is ANQGSEA. CDR3 nucleotide sequence: TGCAGCGTTGAAGAGAGCGGGAGTAGTTACAATGAGCAGTTCTTC. This gives the protein CSVEESGSSYNEQFF.

This clone was observed once. This chain joins TRBV5-1 and TRBJ2-4; D is perhaps TRBD2 (6 bases). The germline V gene has CDR1 SGHRS and CDR2 YFSETQ. The length of the CDR3 is 14 residues. V was trimmed by 0 bases and J by 5 bases, leaving 9 bases between them. The DNA for the CDR3 is TGCGCCAGCAGCTTGGGGCGGGAAGAAAACATTCAGTACTTC. It specifies CASSLGREENIQYF.

The chain employs TRBV9 and TRBJ2-2; maybe TRBD1 (6 bases). V was trimmed by 0 bases and J by 3 bases, leaving 9 bases between them. The CDR3 loop spans 15 amino acids. CDR1 SGDLS and CDR2 YYNGEE come from the germline V gene. The CDR3 bases are TGTGCCAGCAGCGTAGGCCACAGGGACACCGGGGAGCTGTTTTTT. Translating gives CASSVGHRDTGELFF. The whole variable domain, filled in from reference TRBV9 and TRBJ2-2, reads DSGVTQTPKHLITATGQRVTLRCSPRSGDLSVYWYQQSLDQGLQFLIQYYNGEERAKGNILERFSAQQFPDLHSELNLSSLELGDSALYFCASSVGHRDTGELFFGEGSRLTVL.

The chain carries TRBV4-1 and TRBJ2-1; 7 bases map to TRBD2. The CDR3 runs 16 residues. Germline lookup yields CDR1 MGHRA and CDR2 YSYEKL. V was clipped by 0 bases and J by 8 bases; unmatched bases: 10. CDR3 protein: CASSQDLGEGRYEQFF. The CDR3 coding sequence is TGCGCCAGCAGCCAAGATCTGGGGGAGGGCCGGTATGAGCAGTTCTTC.

This clone was seen a handful of times. The chain combines TRBV5-1 with TRBJ2-5; D not resolved. This CDR3 has 11 residues. The V end was cut by 4 bases, the J end by 2 bases, with 3 bases between. The V gene's germline CDR1 is SGHRS and CDR2 YFSETQ. CDR3 in amino acids: CASSQQETQYF. The CDR3 DNA reads as TGCGCCAGCAGCCAACAAGAGACCCAGTACTTC.